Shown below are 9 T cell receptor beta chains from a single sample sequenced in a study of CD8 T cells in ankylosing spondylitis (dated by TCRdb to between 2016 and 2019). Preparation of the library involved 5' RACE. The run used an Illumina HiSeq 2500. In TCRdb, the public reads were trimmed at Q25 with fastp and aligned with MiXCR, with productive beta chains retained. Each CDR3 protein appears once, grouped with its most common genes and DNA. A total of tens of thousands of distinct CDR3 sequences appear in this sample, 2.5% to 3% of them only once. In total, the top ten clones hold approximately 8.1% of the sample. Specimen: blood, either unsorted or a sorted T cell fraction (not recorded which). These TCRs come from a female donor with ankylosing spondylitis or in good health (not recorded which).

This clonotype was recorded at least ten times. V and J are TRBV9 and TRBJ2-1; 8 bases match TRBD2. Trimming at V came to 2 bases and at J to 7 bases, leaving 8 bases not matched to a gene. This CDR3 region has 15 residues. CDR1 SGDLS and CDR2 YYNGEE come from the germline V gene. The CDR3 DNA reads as TGTGCCAGCAGCGTGCGGGGGGACCTCTTGAATGAGCAGTTCTTC. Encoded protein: CASSVRGDLLNEQFF.

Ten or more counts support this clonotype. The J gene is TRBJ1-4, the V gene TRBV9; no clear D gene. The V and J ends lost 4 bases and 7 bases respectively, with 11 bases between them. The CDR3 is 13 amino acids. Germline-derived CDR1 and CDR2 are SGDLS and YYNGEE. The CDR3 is CASSKIYGEKLFF. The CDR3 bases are TGTGCCAGCAGCAAGATATACGGTGAAAAACTGTTTTTT.

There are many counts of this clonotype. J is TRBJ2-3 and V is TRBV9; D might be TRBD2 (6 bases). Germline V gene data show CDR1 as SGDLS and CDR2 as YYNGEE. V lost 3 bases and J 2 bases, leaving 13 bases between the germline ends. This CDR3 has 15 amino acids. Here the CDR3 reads CASSGTGVSTDTQYF. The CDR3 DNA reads TGTGCCAGCAGCGGGACGGGAGTATCCACAGATACGCAGTATTTT.

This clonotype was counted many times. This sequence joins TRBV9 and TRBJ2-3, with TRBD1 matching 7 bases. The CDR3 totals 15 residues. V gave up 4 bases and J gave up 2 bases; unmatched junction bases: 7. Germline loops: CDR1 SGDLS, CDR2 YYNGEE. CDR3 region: CASSPGQPITDTQYF. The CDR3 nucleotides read TGTGCCAGCAGCCCGGGACAGCCGATCACAGATACGCAGTATTTT.

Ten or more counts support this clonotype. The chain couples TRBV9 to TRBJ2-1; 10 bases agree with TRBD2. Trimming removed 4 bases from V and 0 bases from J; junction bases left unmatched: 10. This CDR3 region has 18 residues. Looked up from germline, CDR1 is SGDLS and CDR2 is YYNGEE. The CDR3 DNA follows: TGTGCCAGCAGCCCACACCCAAGCGGGAGGGCCTCCTACAATGAGCAGTTCTTC. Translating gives CASSPHPSGRASYNEQFF.

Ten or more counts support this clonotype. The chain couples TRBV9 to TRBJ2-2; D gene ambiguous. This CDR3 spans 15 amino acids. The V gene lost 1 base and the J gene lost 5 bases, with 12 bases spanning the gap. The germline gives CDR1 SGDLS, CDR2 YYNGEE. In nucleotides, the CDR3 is TGTGCCAGCAGCGTACAACAGTCGTCGACCGGGGAGCTGTTTTTT. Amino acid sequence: CASSVQQSSTGELFF.

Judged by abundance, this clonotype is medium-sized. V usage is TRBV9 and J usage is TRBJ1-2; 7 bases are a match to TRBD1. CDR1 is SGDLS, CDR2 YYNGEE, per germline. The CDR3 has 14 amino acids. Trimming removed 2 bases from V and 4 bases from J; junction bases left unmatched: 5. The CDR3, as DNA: TGTGCCAGCAGCGTTTTAGGGGGCAGCTATGGCTACACCTTC. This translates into CASSVLGGSYGYTF.

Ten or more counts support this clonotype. CDR3 region: CASSSRTGFGYEQYF. CDR3 nucleotides: TGTGCCAGCAGCTCTCGGACAGGGTTCGGCTACGAGCAGTACTTC. The chain combines TRBV9 with TRBJ2-7; 8 positions match TRBD1. The CDR3 spans 15 residues. Trimming removed 4 bases from V and 3 bases from J; junction bases left unmatched: 9. Germline lookup yields CDR1 SGDLS and CDR2 YYNGEE. Full variable domain (rest looked up from reference TRBV9 and TRBJ2-7): DSGVTQTPKHLITATGQRVTLRCSPRSGDLSVYWYQQSLDQGLQFLIQYYNGEERAKGNILERFSAQQFPDLHSELNLSSLELGDSALYFCASSSRTGFGYEQYFGPGTRLTVT.

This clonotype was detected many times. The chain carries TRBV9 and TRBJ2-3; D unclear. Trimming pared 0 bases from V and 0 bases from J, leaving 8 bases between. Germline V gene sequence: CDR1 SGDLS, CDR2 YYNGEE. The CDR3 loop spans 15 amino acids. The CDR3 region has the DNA TGTGCCAGCAGCGTAGTGACGGGCAGCACAGATACGCAGTATTTT. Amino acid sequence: CASSVVTGSTDTQYF.